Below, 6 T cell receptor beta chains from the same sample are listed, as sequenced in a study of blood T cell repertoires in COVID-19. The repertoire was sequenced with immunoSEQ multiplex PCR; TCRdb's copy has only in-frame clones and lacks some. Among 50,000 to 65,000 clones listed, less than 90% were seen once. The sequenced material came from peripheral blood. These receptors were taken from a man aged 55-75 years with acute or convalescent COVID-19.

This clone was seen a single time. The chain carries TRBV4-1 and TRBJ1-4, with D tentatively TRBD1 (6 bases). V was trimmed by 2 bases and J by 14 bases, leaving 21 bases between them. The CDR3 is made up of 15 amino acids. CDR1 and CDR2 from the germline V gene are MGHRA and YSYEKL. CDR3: CASSQSGQWRDALFF. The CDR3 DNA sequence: TGCGCCAGCAGCCAATCAGGACAGTGGAGAGACGCCCTGTTTTTT.

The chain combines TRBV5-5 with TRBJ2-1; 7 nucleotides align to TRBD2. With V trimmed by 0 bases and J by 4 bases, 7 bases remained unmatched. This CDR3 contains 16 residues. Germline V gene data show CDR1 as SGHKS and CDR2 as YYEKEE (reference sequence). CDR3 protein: CASSLVEAGPYNEQFF. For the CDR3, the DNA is TGTGCCAGCAGCTTGGTTGAAGCGGGGCCTTACAATGAGCAGTTCTTC.

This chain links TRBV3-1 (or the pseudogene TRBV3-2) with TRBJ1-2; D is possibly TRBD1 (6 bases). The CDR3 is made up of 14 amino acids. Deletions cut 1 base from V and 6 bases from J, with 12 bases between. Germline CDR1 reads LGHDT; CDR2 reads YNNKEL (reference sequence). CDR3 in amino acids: CASSQGGTSHGYTF. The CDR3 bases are TGTGCCAGCAGCCAAGGGGGGACATCCCATGGCTACACCTTC.

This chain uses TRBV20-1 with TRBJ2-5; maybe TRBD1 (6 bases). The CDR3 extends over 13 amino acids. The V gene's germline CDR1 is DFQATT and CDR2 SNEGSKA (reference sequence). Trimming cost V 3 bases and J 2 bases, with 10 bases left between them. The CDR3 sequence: CSASRTAQETQYF. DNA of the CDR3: TGCAGTGCTAGTCGGACAGCTCAAGAGACCCAGTACTTC.

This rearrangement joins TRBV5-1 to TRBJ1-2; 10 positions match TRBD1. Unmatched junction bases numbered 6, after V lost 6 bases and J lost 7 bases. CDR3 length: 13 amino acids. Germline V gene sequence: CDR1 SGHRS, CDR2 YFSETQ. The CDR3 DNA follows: TGCGCCAGCAACCTCGGACAGGGGGTTGGCTACACCTTC. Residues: CASNLGQGVGYTF.

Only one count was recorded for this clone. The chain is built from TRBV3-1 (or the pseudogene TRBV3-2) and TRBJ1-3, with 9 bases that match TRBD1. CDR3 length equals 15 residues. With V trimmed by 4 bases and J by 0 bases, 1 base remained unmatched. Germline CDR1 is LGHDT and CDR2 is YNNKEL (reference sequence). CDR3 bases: TGTGCCAGCAGCCCACAGGGGGCCTCTGGAAACACCATATATTTT. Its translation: CASSPQGASGNTIYF.